The table lists the clone carrying this TCR beta chain with a few counts. Its antigen is as yet unknown. Healthy Russian Caucasian donors spanned ages about 6 to 95 years. This entry is derived from a study of blood T cells in healthy people across ages. Looking at the study overall: Template-switching capture recovered about one barcoded beta molecule per two T cells. The study, taken as a whole, reports: Per million T cells, the diversity of TCR beta decreased roughly linearly as age advanced. Naive CD4+ cells and diversity were both higher in long-lived donors than in aged donors.

A sample-barcoded 5' primer and a J-beta primer mix were used in a second PCR of about 6 to 12 cycles. TCRdb recomputed calls from the 5' RACE reads with MiXCR, one row per CDR3 protein. Of about 1.5 million distinct CDR3 sequences listed, around two fifths are singletons. The sequenced material came from blood. This TCR was recovered from a woman in her late teens or twenties in good health.

For the CDR3, the DNA is TGTGCCAGCAGTTACTCCGAGGGAGGCGTAGAGACCCAGTACTTC. It encodes CASSYSEGGVETQYF. The genes are TRBV6-5 and TRBJ2-5; perhaps TRBD2 as D (6 bases). The ends were cut back, 0 bases at V and 4 bases at J, with 12 bases in the middle. In germline, CDR1 is MNHEY, CDR2 SVGAGI. The CDR3 loop spans 15 amino acids.